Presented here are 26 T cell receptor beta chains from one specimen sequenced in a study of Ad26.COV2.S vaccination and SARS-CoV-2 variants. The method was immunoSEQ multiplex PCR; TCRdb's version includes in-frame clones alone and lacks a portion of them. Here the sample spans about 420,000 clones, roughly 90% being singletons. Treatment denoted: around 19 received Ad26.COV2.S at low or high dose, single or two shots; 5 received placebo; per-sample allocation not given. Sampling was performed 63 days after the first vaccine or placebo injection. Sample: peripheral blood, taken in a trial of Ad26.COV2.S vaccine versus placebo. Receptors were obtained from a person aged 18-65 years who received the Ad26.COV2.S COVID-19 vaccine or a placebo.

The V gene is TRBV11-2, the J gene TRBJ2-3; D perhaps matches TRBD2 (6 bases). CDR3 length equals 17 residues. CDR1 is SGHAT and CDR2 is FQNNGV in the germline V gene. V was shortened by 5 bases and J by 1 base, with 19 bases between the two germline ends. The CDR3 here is CASSPGLELGGTDTQYF. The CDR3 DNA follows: TGTGCCAGCAGCCCGGGACTGGAATTGGGTGGCACAGATACGCAGTATTTT. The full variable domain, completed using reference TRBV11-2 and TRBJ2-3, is EAGVAQSPRYKIIEKRQSVAFWCNPISGHATLYWYQQILGQGPKLLIQFQNNGVVDDSQLPKDRFSAERLKGVDSTLKIQPAKLEDSAVYLCASSPGLELGGTDTQYFGPGTRLTVL.

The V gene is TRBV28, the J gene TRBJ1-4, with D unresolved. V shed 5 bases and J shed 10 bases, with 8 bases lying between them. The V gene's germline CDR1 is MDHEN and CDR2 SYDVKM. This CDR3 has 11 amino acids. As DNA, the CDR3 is TGTGCCAGCAGTATGAGAGGAAAACTGTTTTTT. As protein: CASSMRGKLFF.

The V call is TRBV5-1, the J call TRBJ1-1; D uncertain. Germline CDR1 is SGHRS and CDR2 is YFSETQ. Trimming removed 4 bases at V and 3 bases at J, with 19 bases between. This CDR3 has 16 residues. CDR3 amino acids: CASSPGIDGWDTEAFF. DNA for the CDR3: TGCGCCAGCAGCCCGGGCATAGATGGGTGGGACACTGAAGCTTTCTTT.

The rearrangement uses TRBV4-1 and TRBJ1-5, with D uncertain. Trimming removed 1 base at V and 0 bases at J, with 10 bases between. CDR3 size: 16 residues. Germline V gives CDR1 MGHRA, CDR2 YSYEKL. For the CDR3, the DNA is TGCGCCAGCAGCCAAGGGTCACCCTTTAGCAATCAGCCCCAGCATTTT. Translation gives CASSQGSPFSNQPQHF.

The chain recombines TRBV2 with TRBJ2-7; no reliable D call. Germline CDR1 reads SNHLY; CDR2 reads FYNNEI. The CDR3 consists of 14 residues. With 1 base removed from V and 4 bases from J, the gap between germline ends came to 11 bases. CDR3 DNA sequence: TGTGCCAGCAGTGAAGTCTTTGGACGTTACGAGCAGTACTTC. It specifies CASSEVFGRYEQYF. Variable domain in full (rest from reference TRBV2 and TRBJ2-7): EPEVTQTPSHQVTQMGQEVILRCVPISNHLYFYWYRQILGQKVEFLVSFYNNEISEKSEIFDDQFSVERPDGSNFTLKIRSTKLEDSAMYFCASSEVFGRYEQYFGPGTRLTVT.

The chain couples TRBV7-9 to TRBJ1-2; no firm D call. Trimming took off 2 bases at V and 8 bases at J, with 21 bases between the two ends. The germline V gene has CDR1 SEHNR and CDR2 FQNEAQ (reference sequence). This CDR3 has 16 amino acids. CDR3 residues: CASSLIDGRARRGYTF. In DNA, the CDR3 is TGTGCCAGCAGCTTAATCGATGGGCGGGCACGTAGAGGCTACACCTTC.

Here the CDR3 DNA reads TGTGCCAGCTCACCAAGGGACTTTCAGAACACTGAAGCTTTCTTT. It encodes CASSPRDFQNTEAFF. The genes are TRBV18 and TRBJ1-1; D is perhaps TRBD1 (5 bases). CDR1 is KGHSH and CDR2 is LQKENI in the germline V gene. Trimming removed 2 bases from V and 1 base from J, with 11 bases in between. There are 15 residues in the CDR3. Variable domain in full (rest from reference TRBV18 and TRBJ1-1): NAGVMQNPRHLVRRRGQEARLRCSPMKGHSHVYWYRQLPEEGLKFMVYLQKENIIDESGMPKERFSAEFPKEGPSILRIQQVVRGDSAAYFCASSPRDFQNTEAFFGQGTRLTVV.

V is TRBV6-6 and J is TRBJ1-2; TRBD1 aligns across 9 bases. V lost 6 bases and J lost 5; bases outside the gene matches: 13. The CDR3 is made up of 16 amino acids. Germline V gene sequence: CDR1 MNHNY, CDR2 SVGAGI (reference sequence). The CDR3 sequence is CASSGQGSNPIYGYTF. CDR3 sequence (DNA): TGTGCCAGCAGCGGACAGGGGTCCAATCCCATTTATGGCTACACCTTC.

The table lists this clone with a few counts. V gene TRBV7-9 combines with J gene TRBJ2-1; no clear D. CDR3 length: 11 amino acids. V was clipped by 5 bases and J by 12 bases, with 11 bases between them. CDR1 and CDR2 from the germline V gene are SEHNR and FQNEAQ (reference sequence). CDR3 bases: TGTGCCAGCAGCCTTACAGAGCGGCAGTTCTTC. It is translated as CASSLTERQFF.

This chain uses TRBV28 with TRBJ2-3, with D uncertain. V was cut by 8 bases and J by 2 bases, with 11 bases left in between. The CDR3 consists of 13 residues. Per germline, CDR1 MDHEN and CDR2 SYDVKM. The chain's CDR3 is CASHSVNTDTQYF. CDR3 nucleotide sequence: TGTGCCAGCCACTCAGTTAACACAGATACGCAGTATTTT. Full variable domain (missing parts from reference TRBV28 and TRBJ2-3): DVKVTQSSRYLVKRTGEKVFLECVQDMDHENMFWYRQDPGLGLRLIYFSYDVKMKEKGDIPEGYSVSREKKERFSLILESASTNQTSMYLCASHSVNTDTQYFGPGTRLTVL.

The CDR3 reads CSVSRTAKTSYEQYF. CDR3 coding DNA: TGCAGCGTTTCAAGGACAGCCAAGACCTCCTACGAGCAGTACTTC. The chain has TRBV29-1 and TRBJ2-7, with D perhaps TRBD1 (6 bases). V dropped 5 bases and J dropped 0 bases, with 17 bases sitting between them. Per germline, CDR1 SQVTM and CDR2 ANQGSEA. The CDR3 loop spans 15 amino acids.

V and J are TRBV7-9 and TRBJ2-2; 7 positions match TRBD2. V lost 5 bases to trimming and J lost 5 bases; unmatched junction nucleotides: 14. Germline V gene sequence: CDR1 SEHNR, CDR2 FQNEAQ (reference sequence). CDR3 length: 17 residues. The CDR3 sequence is CASSQQTGTNGTGELFF. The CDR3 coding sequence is TGTGCCAGCAGCCAGCAGACCGGGACTAACGGGACCGGGGAGCTGTTTTTT.

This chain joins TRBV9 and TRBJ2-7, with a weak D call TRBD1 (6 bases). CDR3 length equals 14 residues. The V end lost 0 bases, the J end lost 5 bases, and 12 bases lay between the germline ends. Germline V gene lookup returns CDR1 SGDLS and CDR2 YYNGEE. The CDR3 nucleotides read TGTGCCAGCAGCGTAGGACGCAGGGGCGACGAGCAGTACTTC. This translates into CASSVGRRGDEQYF.

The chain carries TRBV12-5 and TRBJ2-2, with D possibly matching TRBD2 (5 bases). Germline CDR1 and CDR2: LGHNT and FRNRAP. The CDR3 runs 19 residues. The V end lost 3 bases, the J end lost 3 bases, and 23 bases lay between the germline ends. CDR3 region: CASGFLLRRRGGYTGELFF. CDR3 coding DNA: TGTGCTAGTGGTTTCCTCCTCCGTCGACGCGGCGGGTACACCGGGGAGCTGTTTTTT.

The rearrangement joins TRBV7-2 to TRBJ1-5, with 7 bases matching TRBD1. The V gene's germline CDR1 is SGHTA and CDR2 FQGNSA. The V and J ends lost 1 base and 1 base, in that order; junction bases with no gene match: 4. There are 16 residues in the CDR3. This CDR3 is CASSLDRGRSNQPQHF. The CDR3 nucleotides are TGTGCCAGCAGCTTAGACAGGGGAAGGAGCAATCAGCCCCAGCATTTT. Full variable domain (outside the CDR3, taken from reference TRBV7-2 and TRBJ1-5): GAGVSQSPSNKVTEKGKDVELRCDPISGHTALYWYRQSLGQGLEFLIYFQGNSAPDKSGLPSDRFSAERTGGSVSTLTIQRTQQEDSAVYLCASSLDRGRSNQPQHFGDGTRLSIL.

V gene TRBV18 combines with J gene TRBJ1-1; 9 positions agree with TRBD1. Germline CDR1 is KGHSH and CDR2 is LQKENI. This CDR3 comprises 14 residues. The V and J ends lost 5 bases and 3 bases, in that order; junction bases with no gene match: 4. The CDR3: CASSSGQGYTEAFF. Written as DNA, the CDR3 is TGTGCCAGCTCATCGGGACAGGGTTACACTGAAGCTTTCTTT.

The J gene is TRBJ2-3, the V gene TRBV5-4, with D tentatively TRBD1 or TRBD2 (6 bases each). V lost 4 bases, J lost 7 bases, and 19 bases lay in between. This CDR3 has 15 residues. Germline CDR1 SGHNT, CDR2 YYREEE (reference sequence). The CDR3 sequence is CASSAGGPSRNTQYF. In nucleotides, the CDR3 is TGTGCCAGCAGCGCCGGGGGCCCCTCCCGAAATACGCAGTATTTT.

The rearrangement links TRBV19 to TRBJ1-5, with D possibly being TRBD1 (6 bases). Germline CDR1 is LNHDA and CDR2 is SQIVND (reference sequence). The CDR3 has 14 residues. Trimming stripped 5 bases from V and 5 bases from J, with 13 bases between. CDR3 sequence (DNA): TGTGCCAGTAGTGGCGGACAGAGATATCAGCCCCAGCATTTT. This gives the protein CASSGGQRYQPQHF.

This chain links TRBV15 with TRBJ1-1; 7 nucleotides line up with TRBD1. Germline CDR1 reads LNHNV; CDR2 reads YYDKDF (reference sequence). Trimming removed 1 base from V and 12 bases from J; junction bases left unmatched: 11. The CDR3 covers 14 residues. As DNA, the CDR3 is TGTGCCACCAGCAGAGCCCCAGGGGGGTTCGGGTCTTTCTTT. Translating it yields CATSRAPGGFGSFF.

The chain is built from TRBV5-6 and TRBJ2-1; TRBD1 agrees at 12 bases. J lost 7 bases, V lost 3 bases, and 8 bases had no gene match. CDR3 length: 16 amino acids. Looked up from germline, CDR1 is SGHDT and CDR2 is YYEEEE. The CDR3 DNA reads TGTGCCAGCAGCTCGGCCGGGACAGGGGGCCGGAATGAGCAGTTCTTC. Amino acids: CASSSAGTGGRNEQFF.

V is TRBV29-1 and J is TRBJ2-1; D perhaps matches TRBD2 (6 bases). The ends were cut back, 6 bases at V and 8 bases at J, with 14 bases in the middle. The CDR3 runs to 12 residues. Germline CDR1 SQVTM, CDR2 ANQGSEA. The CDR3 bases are TGCAGCGTGGGGGGTTGGGTCCATGAGCAGTTCTTC. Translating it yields CSVGGWVHEQFF.

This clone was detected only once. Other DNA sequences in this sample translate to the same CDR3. The CDR3 spells CASSFSYTGELFF. CDR3 nucleotide sequence: TGTGCCAGCAGTTTCTCCTACACCGGGGAGCTGTTTTTT. V usage is TRBV28 and J usage is TRBJ2-2; D uncertain. The CDR3 runs to 13 residues. The germline gives CDR1 MDHEN, CDR2 SYDVKM. V dropped 3 bases and J dropped 3 bases, with 5 bases sitting between them.

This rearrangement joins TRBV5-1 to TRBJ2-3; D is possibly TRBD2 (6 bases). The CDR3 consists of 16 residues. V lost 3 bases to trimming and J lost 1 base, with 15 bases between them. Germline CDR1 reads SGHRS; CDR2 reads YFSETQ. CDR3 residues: CASSWGTHRGTDTQYF. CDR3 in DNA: TGCGCCAGCAGCTGGGGGACTCATAGGGGCACAGATACGCAGTATTTT.

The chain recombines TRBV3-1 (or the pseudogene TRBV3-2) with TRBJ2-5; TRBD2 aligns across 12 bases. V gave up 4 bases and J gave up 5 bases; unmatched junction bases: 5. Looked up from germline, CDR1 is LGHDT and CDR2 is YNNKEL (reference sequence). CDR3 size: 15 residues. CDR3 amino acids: CASSLTSGGVETQYF. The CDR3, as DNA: TGTGCCAGCAGCCTGACTAGCGGGGGAGTTGAGACCCAGTACTTC.

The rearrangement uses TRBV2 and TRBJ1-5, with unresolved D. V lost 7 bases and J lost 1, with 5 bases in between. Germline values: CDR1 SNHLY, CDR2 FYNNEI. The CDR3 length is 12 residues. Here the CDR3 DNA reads TGTGCCAGCAAGGCCAGCAATCAGCCCCAGCATTTT. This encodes CASKASNQPQHF.

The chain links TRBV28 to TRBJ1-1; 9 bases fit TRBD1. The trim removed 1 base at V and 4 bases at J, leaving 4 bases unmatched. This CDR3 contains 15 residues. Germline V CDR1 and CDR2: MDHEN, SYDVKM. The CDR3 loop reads CASSLLGQGGTEAFF. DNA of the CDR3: TGTGCCAGCAGTTTATTGGGACAGGGCGGCACTGAAGCTTTCTTT.